Sequencing of this T cell receptor (beta chain) was carried out in a study of blood T cell repertoires in COVID-19 (dated by TCRdb to 2018 to 2021). Study-level background: Samples from collaborators originated in the United States, Italy and Spain and spanned both the acute and convalescent phases of COVID-19. Where available, HLA class I and class II types were taken from metadata supplied by the sample provider and were not determined by assay-based typing. The samples were drawn from the first 160 participants of the ongoing ImmuneRACE study and from more than 1,000 subjects provided by 6 global collaborators. A de-identified subject ID, COVID-19 status, age in years and sex were almost always included in the sample metadata. The material from the prospective study consisted of cDNA or gDNA derived from T cells, B-cell-depleted T cells, or PBMCs. The repertoires were released in a freely available public database intended as a resource for research on the immune response to SARS-CoV-2. Deeply sampled blood TCRbeta repertoires from subjects exposed to, actively infected with, or recovered from COVID-19 were included in the dataset.

TCRbeta CDR3 regions were amplified from genomic DNA by means of the immunoSEQ Assay, a bias-controlled multiplex PCR. The published analysis was carried out like this. Within the assay, amplification of reference gene primers was used to estimate how many nucleated cells each sample contained. Sequence reads were collapsed and filtered to measure the absolute abundance of every unique TCRbeta CDR3 rearrangement. For each sample, productive Simpson clonality was calculated by taking the square root of Simpson's diversity index across productive rearrangements. TCRdb mirrors the immuneACCESS table, restricted to in-frame sequences. Some clones are absent from its copies; in checked studies, under half trace to an unresolved V gene, and the reason for the others is unknown. D and trimming come from the DNA, and the V and J calls and clone size come from that table. The sample includes around 260,000 clones, with more than 75% observed a single time. The ten largest clones take up approximately 2.3% of the sample.

This clone was counted between two and nine times. Its antigen remains undetermined. Within one base of it there is no much larger clone, and no base qualities were kept. The CDR3 spans 15 residues, from the cysteine through the phenylalanine. Just CDR3 DNA is preserved here, 45 bases in frame from base 1. V and J lose 3 bases and 7 bases, and a span of 16 bases separates them. CDR1 LNHDA and CDR2 SQIVND were looked up in the germline V gene (reference sequence). Study-wide findings and limitations: The quantity of clinical and demographic metadata differed by source and by participant and was supplied without curation.

Collaborating institutions collected whole blood in K2EDTA tubes following their own protocols. For TCRbeta analysis, collaborators shipped samples as frozen whole blood, isolated PBMCs, or DNA extracted from either of those sample types. The chain employs TRBV19 and TRBJ2-1, with a tentative D gene TRBD1 over 5 matching bases. Sequenced sample: peripheral blood. This clonotype originated in a woman in her 50s with acute or convalescent COVID-19. CDR3 sequence: CASSIQGTGPNEQFF. The nucleotides read TGTGCCAGTAGTATCCAGGGAACGGGCCCGAATGAGCAGTTCTTC.